Listed below are T cell receptor beta chains from one sample, sequenced in a study of CD4 and CD8 cells across lung adenocarcinoma regions. TCRdb re-derived calls from the PCR reads in MiXCR, one entry per CDR3 protein. The table includes about 5,500 distinct CDR3 sequences, around 49% detected once. Sequencing was done on a sample of CD8+ T cells from the margin of a lung tumor. Source of these receptors: a male donor with lung adenocarcinoma. The CD4 and CD8 labels of this study may be unreliable. CDR3s include the opening cysteine and the closing phenylalanine or tryptophan. The D gene is left open where the match is weak. The size entry is marked missing in some rows and otherwise reads once, few, many or a size class.

few	NA	TRBJ2-1	TRBV29-1	TGCAGCGTTGGGGAATTCGGAGATGAGCAGTTCTTC	CSVGEFGDEQFF
NA	NA	TRBJ2-2	TRBV27	TGTGCCAGCAGTTCTGAGGGCACCGGGGAGCTGTTTTTT	CASSSEGTGELFF
NA	TRBD2	TRBJ2-5	TRBV6-5	TGTGCCAGCAGTTCCGCTAAGAAGCGGGAGGGGGCGGAGACCCAGTACTTC	CASSSAKKREGAETQYF
once	TRBD2	TRBJ2-1	TRBV6-1	TGTGCCAGCAGTGACCCGGGACTAGCGGGGACTTACTCCTACAATGAGCAGTTCTTC	CASSDPGLAGTYSYNEQFF
NA	NA	TRBJ2-5	TRBV6-1	TGTGCCAGCAGTGCGCCGGGACATTGGAGAGAGACCCAGTACTTC	CASSAPGHWRETQYF
NA	NA	TRBJ2-5	TRBV15	TGTGCCACCAGCAGAGCCCAAGAGACCCAGTACTTC	CATSRAQETQYF
once	NA	TRBJ1-5	TRBV6-2/TRBV6-3	TGTGCCACCTTACGTGGACAGAGTACGTATAGCAATCAGCCCCAGCATTTT	CATLRGQSTYSNQPQHF
NA	NA	TRBJ2-3	TRBV6-1	TGTGCCAGCAGTGAGGGGGGGGCCGGACGTGGCCGCGAGACCCAGTATTTT	CASSEGGAGRGRETQYF
NA	NA	TRBJ2-2	TRBV6-1	TGTGCCAGCAGTACCCAAGCTGGGTCGCGTCCAGAGACGCTGTTTTTT	CASSTQAGSRPETLFF
NA	TRBD1	TRBJ2-1	TRBV11-3	TGTGCCAGCAGCTTAAGCAGACAGGGTGTCGCTGAGCAGTTCTTC	CASSLSRQGVAEQFF
many	NA	TRBJ2-6	TRBV6-1	TGTGCCAGCAGTCCGCTCACGGCCAACGTCCTGACTTTC	CASSPLTANVLTF
few	NA	TRBJ2-2	TRBV20-1	TGCAGTGCCCGGACTACCGGGGAGCTGTTTTTT	CSARTTGELFF
few	TRBD1	TRBJ2-5	TRBV10-3	TGTGCCATCAGTGAAAAGACAGGGGGAGGGGAGACCCAGTACTTC	CAISEKTGGGETQYF
NA	NA	TRBJ2-7	TRBV6-5	TGTGCCAGCAGTTACTCGAGGGTAACATCCTACGAGCAGTACTTC	CASSYSRVTSYEQYF
few	TRBD1	TRBJ2-6	TRBV10-2	TGCGCCAGCAGTGAGGGCAGGGGGCGGTCTGGGGCCAACGTCCTGACTTTC	CASSEGRGRSGANVLTF
NA	TRBD2	TRBJ2-3	TRBV20-1	TGCAGTGCTAGAATTGCGGGAGGGGGGGGAGATACGCAGTATTTT	CSARIAGGGGDTQYF
few	NA	TRBJ1-6	TRBV4-1	TGCGCCAGCAGCCAAGAAGGGAGAACCCTCCACTTT	CASSQEGRTLHF
NA	TRBD1	TRBJ2-1	TRBV6-1	TGTGCCAGCAGCTCCAGAAGACAGGGGGGAGGGGATGAGCAGTTCTTC	CASSSRRQGGGDEQFF
NA	TRBD2	TRBJ2-5	TRBV12-3/TRBV12-4	TGTGCCAGCAGTGTGGGCGGCGGGGGGGGTGGGGCAGAGACCCAGTACTTC	CASSVGGGGGGAETQYF
once	TRBD2	TRBJ2-4	TRBV27	TGTGCCAGCAGTCTCCAGAGACTAGCGGGGGGGGGCAAAAACATTCAGTACTTC	CASSLQRLAGGGKNIQYF
large	NA	TRBJ2-1	TRBV6-1	TGTGCCAGCAGTGAAATCTACTACAATGAGCAGTTCTTC	CASSEIYYNEQFF
NA	NA	TRBJ1-3	TRBV7-2	TGTGCCAGTCTCTGGGCATCTGGAAACACCATATATTTT	CASLWASGNTIYF
NA	TRBD2	TRBJ2-1	TRBV6-1	TGTGCCAGCAGTGGCGGGGGGGCGGTGTATGAGCAGTTCTTC	CASSGGGAVYEQFF
once	NA	TRBJ2-7	TRBV27	TGTGCCAGCAGTGGGACGGGGGAATGGGCAGGGGCCTACGAGCAGTACTTC	CASSGTGEWAGAYEQYF
NA	NA	TRBJ1-2	TRBV27	TGTGCCAGCAGACCATGGCGGGACCGAGCTTCCTACACCTTC	CASRPWRDRASYTF
few	NA	TRBJ2-7	TRBV7-6	TGTGCCAGCAGCTTATTCACGGGGAAGGAGTACGAGCAGTACTTC	CASSLFTGKEYEQYF
NA	NA	TRBJ2-4	TRBV7-2	TGTGCCAGGGGGCTAGGGGGGGGGGACCGAGACACCCAGTACTTC	CARGLGGGDRDTQYF
NA	NA	TRBJ2-6	TRBV6-1	TGTGCCAGCAGTGAGGCCCCCTCTGGGGCCAACGTCCTGACTTTC	CASSEAPSGANVLTF
few	TRBD2	TRBJ2-1	TRBV3-1	TGTGCCAGCAGCCGGGAGGGGCTCAACAATGAGCAGTTCTTC	CASSREGLNNEQFF
NA	TRBD2	TRBJ2-1	TRBV6-1	TGTGCCAGCAGTCAATCTAGCGGGGGTTACAATGAGCAGTTCTTC	CASSQSSGGYNEQFF
NA	TRBD2	TRBJ2-5	TRBV6-1	TGTGCGAGGAGCGGGGGCGGTGGGCAAAAGATCCAGTACTTC	CARSGGGGQKIQYF
once	NA	TRBJ1-6	TRBV6-1	TGTGCCAGCCGGGGTAGCGGGAGGGATATCTACGAGCAGTACTTT	CASRGSGRDIYEQYF
many	NA	TRBJ1-1	TRBV6-5	TGTGCCAGCAGTTACTCGGGGGCCATGAACACTGAAGCTTTCTTT	CASSYSGAMNTEAFF
few	NA	TRBJ2-3	TRBV20-1	TGCAGTGCTAGTCTGGCGGGATTTAGAGATACGCAGTATTTT	CSASLAGFRDTQYF
NA	NA	TRBJ2-2	TRBV5-1	TGCGCCAGCAGTTCTATATCGAACACCGGGGAGCTGTTTTTT	CASSSISNTGELFF
NA	NA	TRBJ2-5	TRBV9	TGTGCCAGCAGCGTTCGTGGGGGTCTCCGCCAAGAGACCCAGTACTTC	CASSVRGGLRQETQYF
medium-sized	NA	TRBJ2-1	TRBV27	TGTGCCAGCAGTTCAGCGACTAGGACCGTCCCTGAGCAGTTCTTC	CASSSATRTVPEQFF
few	TRBD2	TRBJ2-5	TRBV10-3	TGTGCCATCAGTGAGTCTCGAGCGGGATCCGGCCAAGAGACCCAGTACTTC	CAISESRAGSGQETQYF
medium-sized	NA	TRBJ2-3	TRBV6-1	TGTGCCAGCAGTGAAAGATCAGGGCTCACAGATACGCAGTATTTT	CASSERSGLTDTQYF
medium-sized	TRBD1	TRBJ1-1	TRBV6-1	TGTGCCAGCAGGACATACAGGGGGCGCGGGACTGAAGCTTTCTTT	CASRTYRGRGTEAFF
many	TRBD2	TRBJ2-3	TRBV6-2/TRBV6-3	TGTGCCAGCAGCGTAAACCTAGGGGCGGGGGACACAGATACGCAGTATTTT	CASSVNLGAGDTDTQYF
few	NA	TRBJ2-6	TRBV6-1	TGTGCCAGCACCGACGTAAGAGGGGCCAACGTCCTGACTTTC	CASTDVRGANVLTF
NA	NA	TRBJ2-1	TRBV27	TGTGCCAGCAGTCCCAGGGTTGTAGAGACCCAGTTCTTC	CASSPRVVETQFF
once	TRBD2	TRBJ2-3	TRBV6-1	TGTGCCCGCGACCTAGAGACTAGCGGCACCGATGCGCAGTATTTT	CARDLETSGTDAQYF
NA	TRBD1	TRBJ1-2	TRBV7-2	TGTGCCAGCAGCTTAGAGGGACAGGGTCGTGGCTACACCTTC	CASSLEGQGRGYTF
NA	NA	TRBJ2-3	TRBV6-1	TGTGCCAGCACCCTACTCACACCCACAGACACGCAGTACTTT	CASTLLTPTDTQYF
few	NA	TRBJ2-5	TRBV6-1	TGTGCCAGCAGTGGGGCCGGGGGCAACCAAGAGACCCAGTACTTC	CASSGAGGNQETQYF
NA	TRBD1	TRBJ2-7	TRBV6-1	TGTGCCAGCAGGGCAGGGGTAGGGACAGCGTACGAGCAGTACTTC	CASRAGVGTAYEQYF
many	TRBD1	TRBJ2-1	TRBV6-1	TGTGCCAGCAGCGCCGGACAGGGGATGAACTATGAGCAGTTCTTC	CASSAGQGMNYEQFF
NA	NA	TRBJ2-3	TRBV6-1	TGTGCCAGCAGTCCGGCGGGGGCGGGAGCCAAAAATATGCAGTACTTT	CASSPAGAGAKNMQYF
few	NA	TRBJ2-5	TRBV7-6	TGTGCCAGCAGCCCTCAGGCGATACAAGAGACCCAGTACTTC	CASSPQAIQETQYF
medium-sized	TRBD2	TRBJ2-5	TRBV6-1	TGTGCCAGCAGCGAGCCTTCGGGGGAGGGAGAAGAGACCCAGTACTTC	CASSEPSGEGEETQYF
NA	NA	TRBJ1-2	TRBV27	TGTGCCAGCAGTTCCGGGGCGGGAGTCTATGGCTACACCTTC	CASSSGAGVYGYTF
medium-sized	TRBD1	TRBJ2-1	TRBV6-1	TGTGCCAGTTTCGGGACAGGGGAACACAATGAGCAGTTCTTC	CASFGTGEHNEQFF
NA	TRBD2	TRBJ2-5	TRBV25-1	TGTGCCAGCAGTGAATCGACTAGCGGGCAAGAGACCCAGTACTTC	CASSESTSGQETQYF
once	NA	TRBJ1-1	TRBV10-2	TGCGCCAGCAGGGAGCGGCAGGGGACTGAAGCTTTCTTT	CASRERQGTEAFF
NA	TRBD2	TRBJ2-5	TRBV4-2	TGTGCCAGCAGCCGAGGCAGCGGGGGGATCCAAGAGACCCAGTACTTC	CASSRGSGGIQETQYF
NA	TRBD1	TRBJ2-3	TRBV27	TGTGCCAGCAGTTGGAATTCGGGGACAGGGGGCAAAAACATGCAGTATTTT	CASSWNSGTGGKNMQYF
NA	NA	TRBJ2-6	TRBV4-1	TGCGCCAGCAGCCAAGTACATACTGGGGCCAACGTCCTGACTTTC	CASSQVHTGANVLTF